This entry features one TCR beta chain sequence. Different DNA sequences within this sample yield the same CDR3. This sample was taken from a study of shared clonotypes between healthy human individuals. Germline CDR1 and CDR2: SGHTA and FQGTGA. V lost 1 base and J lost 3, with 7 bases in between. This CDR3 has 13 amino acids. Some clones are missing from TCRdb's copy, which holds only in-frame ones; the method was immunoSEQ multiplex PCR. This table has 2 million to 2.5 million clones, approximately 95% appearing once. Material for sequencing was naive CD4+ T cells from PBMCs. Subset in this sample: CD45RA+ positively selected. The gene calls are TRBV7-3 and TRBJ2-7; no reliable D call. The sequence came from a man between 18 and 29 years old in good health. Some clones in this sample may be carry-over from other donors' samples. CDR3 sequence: CASSLNPGYEQYF. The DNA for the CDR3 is TGTGCCAGCAGCTTAAATCCGGGCTACGAGCAGTACTTC.